Below are 25 T cell receptor beta chains sequenced from a single sample in a study of blood T cell repertoires in COVID-19. Repertoires were generated with immunoSEQ multiplex PCR, while TCRdb's copy carries only in-frame clones and drops some. Among 270,000 or so clones listed, roughly 90% were seen once. Material for sequencing was peripheral blood. These receptor sequences come from a woman in her sixties or seventies with COVID-19, enrolled during active disease.

The V gene is TRBV5-4, the J gene TRBJ2-5; perhaps TRBD2 as D (5 bases). Trimming pared 1 base from V and 5 bases from J, leaving 12 bases between. Germline CDR1 SGHNT, CDR2 YYREEE (reference sequence). The CDR3 is 14 residues long. CDR3 sequence (DNA): TGTGCCAGCAGCTTGACTAAGAGGGATGAGACCCAGTACTTC. Protein product: CASSLTKRDETQYF.

The chain is built from TRBV29-1 and TRBJ2-5; possibly TRBD2 for D (5 bases). The ends were cut back, 8 bases at V and 7 bases at J, with 14 bases in the middle. The CDR3 sequence is 11 residues long. Germline V gene data show CDR1 as SQVTM and CDR2 as ANQGSEA. CDR3 in amino acids: CSIVEAGTQYF. In DNA form, the CDR3 reads TGCAGCATAGTGGAGGCGGGGACCCAGTACTTC.

The gene calls are TRBV12-5 and TRBJ1-5; D uncertain. Deletions cut 2 bases from V and 0 bases from J, with 8 bases between. The CDR3 has 15 residues. Germline CDR1 LGHNT, CDR2 FRNRAP. The CDR3 region has the DNA TGTGCTAGTGGTTTGTCGGGGTTTAGCAATCAGCCCCAGCATTTT. Residues: CASGLSGFSNQPQHF.

Concerning this clone itself: Other nucleotide sequences in the sample specify the same CDR3. V is TRBV10-3 and J is TRBJ2-2, with D possibly TRBD1 on 5 matching bases. CDR3 size: 14 residues. V gave up 6 bases and J gave up 3 bases, with 11 bases separating them. Germline V gene lookup returns CDR1 ENHRY and CDR2 SYGVKD. The CDR3 here is CAISQGRDTGELFF. CDR3 sequence (DNA): TGTGCCATCAGCCAGGGTCGGGACACCGGGGAGCTGTTTTTT.

V usage is TRBV6-4 and J usage is TRBJ1-5; D remains ambiguous. The CDR3 totals 14 residues. Germline CDR1 MRHNA, CDR2 SNTAGT. Trimming took 3 bases from V and 6 from J, leaving 12 bases between them. CDR3 sequence: CASSENAVRQPQHF. DNA for the CDR3: TGTGCCAGCAGTGAAAACGCAGTTCGTCAGCCCCAGCATTTT.

The V gene is TRBV25-1, the J gene TRBJ2-7; 8 bases map to TRBD1. Germline loops: CDR1 MGHDK, CDR2 SYGVNS. V trimming: 8 bases; J trimming: 6 bases; junction bases outside the gene matches: 12. The CDR3 spans 14 residues. CDR3 sequence (DNA): TGTGCCAGCTCAGGGGGCAGGGCCCGGGCCGAGCAGTACTTC. It is translated as CASSGGRARAEQYF.

The chain is built from TRBV6-2 or TRBV6-3 and TRBJ1-1, with unresolved D. This CDR3 is built from 14 residues. V lost 4 bases, J lost 4 bases, and 13 bases lay in between. The germline V gene has CDR1 MNHEY and CDR2 SVGEGT. For the CDR3, the DNA is TGTGCCAGCAGTTTCGCCCAGGTTCTCACTGAAGCTTTCTTT. Translation gives CASSFAQVLTEAFF.

On this clone itself: In the same sample, other DNA sequences code for this CDR3. This sequence joins TRBV7-9 and TRBJ1-5; D is undetermined. V shed 1 base and J shed 5 bases, with 6 bases lying between them. The germline gives CDR1 SEHNR, CDR2 FQNEAQ (reference sequence). The CDR3 has 13 amino acids. The chain's CDR3 is CASSLVADQPQHF. Written as DNA, the CDR3 is TGTGCCAGCAGCTTAGTGGCAGATCAGCCCCAGCATTTT.

Only one count was recorded for this clone. The chain has TRBV6-5 and TRBJ1-1; unclear D gene. CDR1 MNHEY and CDR2 SVGAGI come from the germline V gene. Trimming stripped 7 bases from V and 8 bases from J, with 23 bases between. This CDR3 comprises 15 residues. The CDR3 spells CASKGNPGGAVEAFF. In DNA form, the CDR3 reads TGTGCCAGCAAGGGAAATCCAGGAGGAGCCGTGGAAGCTTTCTTT.

The chain carries TRBV19 and TRBJ1-2, with D possibly TRBD1 on 5 matching bases. Germline V gene data show CDR1 as LNHDA and CDR2 as SQIVND (reference sequence). Trimming pared 7 bases from V and 8 bases from J, leaving 26 bases between. This CDR3 comprises 16 residues. The CDR3 loop is CASTSPGRGEYGGYTF. The DNA of the CDR3 is TGTGCCAGTACCTCACCCGGACGGGGGGAATATGGAGGCTACACCTTC.

V gene TRBV18 combines with J gene TRBJ1-3, with D uncertain. Germline values: CDR1 KGHSH, CDR2 LQKENI. The CDR3 length is 12 residues. The V gene lost 3 bases and the J gene lost 3 bases, with 3 bases spanning the gap. CDR3 protein: CASSPHGNTIYF. The DNA of the CDR3 is TGTGCCAGCTCACCCCATGGAAACACCATATATTTT. Based on the CDR3 plus reference TRBV18 and TRBJ1-3, the full variable domain is NAGVMQNPRHLVRRRGQEARLRCSPMKGHSHVYWYRQLPEEGLKFMVYLQKENIIDESGMPKERFSAEFPKEGPSILRIQQVVRGDSAAYFCASSPHGNTIYFGEGSWLTVV.

The gene calls are TRBV6-7 and TRBJ1-2; 9 bases line up with TRBD1. TRBV6-7 belongs to the ORF category, with a function that is uncertain. Losses at the gene ends were 1 base for V and 4 bases for J; bases not matched to a gene: 10. The CDR3 sequence is 17 residues long. The DNA of the CDR3 is TGTGCCAGCAGTTACTTGATTTGGACAGGGGAATTCTATGGCTACACCTTC. As protein: CASSYLIWTGEFYGYTF.

V usage is TRBV7-2 and J usage is TRBJ1-1; possible D gene TRBD1, 5 bases. This CDR3 is built from 15 residues. Germline loops: CDR1 SGHTA, CDR2 FQGNSA. The V and J ends lost 5 bases and 1 base respectively, with 14 bases between them. Here the CDR3 reads CASSPDGDRNTEAFF. For the CDR3, the DNA is TGTGCCAGCAGCCCGGACGGAGACAGGAACACTGAAGCTTTCTTT.

The sample holds a few counts of this clone. The chain is built from TRBV7-2 and TRBJ2-3, with TRBD1 matching over 7 bases. The CDR3 spans 13 residues. J gave up 3 bases and V 5 bases, and 2 bases lay outside the gene matches. Germline CDR1 and CDR2: SGHTA and FQGNSA. The CDR3 DNA follows: TGTGCCAGCAGCCAGGGACAGACAGATACGCAGTATTTT. It translates to CASSQGQTDTQYF. Using reference TRBV7-2 and TRBJ2-3 for the parts outside the CDR3, the full variable domain is GAGVSQSPSNKVTEKGKDVELRCDPISGHTALYWYRQSLGQGLEFLIYFQGNSAPDKSGLPSDRFSAERTGGSVSTLTIQRTQQEDSAVYLCASSQGQTDTQYFGPGTRLTVL.

This rearrangement joins TRBV4-2 to TRBJ2-7; TRBD2 matches at 9 bases. The CDR3 runs 17 residues. Looked up from germline, CDR1 is LGHNA and CDR2 is YNFKEQ. The V and J ends lost 4 bases and 5 bases, in that order; junction bases with no gene match: 15. CDR3 amino acids: CASSPGDSGGPGNEQYF. DNA for the CDR3: TGTGCCAGCAGCCCCGGTGATAGCGGGGGACCGGGGAACGAGCAGTACTTC.

This clone came up once. This chain uses TRBV5-8 with TRBJ1-2; D is possibly TRBD1 (6 bases). Germline lookup yields CDR1 SGHTS and CDR2 YDEGEE. V gave up 5 bases and J gave up 8 bases, with 13 bases separating them. CDR3 size: 12 residues. The CDR3 here is CASRQGRPGYTF. DNA for the CDR3: TGTGCCAGCAGACAGGGTAGACCGGGCTACACCTTC.

The CDR3 nucleotides are TGTGCCTCCGGACAGGGGCATAATTCACCCCTCCACTTT. This encodes CASGQGHNSPLHF. The J gene is TRBJ1-6, the V gene TRBV30; 9 positions agree with TRBD1. This CDR3 contains 13 residues. The germline V gene has CDR1 GTSNPN and CDR2 SVGIG (reference sequence). Trimming at V came to 7 bases and at J to 5 bases, leaving 3 bases not matched to a gene.

The chain uses TRBV7-2 and TRBJ2-2; 10 bases fit TRBD2. The CDR3 runs to 16 residues. V lost 6 bases and J lost 1; bases outside the gene matches: 5. From germline, CDR1 is SGHTA and CDR2 FQGNSA. CDR3 nucleotides: TGTGCCAGCAGTTTTAGCGGGGGGCTGAACACCGGGGAGCTGTTTTTT. Its protein product is CASSFSGGLNTGELFF. Using reference TRBV7-2 and TRBJ2-2 for the parts outside the CDR3, the full variable domain is GAGVSQSPSNKVTEKGKDVELRCDPISGHTALYWYRQSLGQGLEFLIYFQGNSAPDKSGLPSDRFSAERTGGSVSTLTIQRTQQEDSAVYLCASSFSGGLNTGELFFGEGSRLTVL.

This clone was seen a few times. The chain couples TRBV4-1 to TRBJ2-1; TRBD2 agrees at 7 bases. This CDR3 contains 16 residues. Germline loops: CDR1 MGHRA, CDR2 YSYEKL. V lost 0 bases, J lost 7 bases, and 9 bases stayed unmatched. The CDR3 is CASSQDPAGRRNEQFF. The CDR3 DNA reads as TGCGCCAGCAGCCAAGATCCAGCGGGGCGCCGGAATGAGCAGTTCTTC.

V gene TRBV20-1 combines with J gene TRBJ1-2; unclear D gene. Germline CDR1 reads DFQATT; CDR2 reads SNEGSKA (reference sequence). V was shortened by 7 bases and J by 1 base, with 7 bases between the two germline ends. The CDR3 has 11 residues. The CDR3 sequence is CSGGSNYGYTF. CDR3 nucleotides: TGCAGTGGAGGCAGTAACTATGGCTACACCTTC.

This clone has only one observation. The chain combines TRBV7-9 with TRBJ1-5, with 8 bases lining up with TRBD1. Germline loops: CDR1 SEHNR, CDR2 FQNEAQ (reference sequence). This CDR3 is built from 14 residues. J gave up 5 bases and V 5 bases, and 5 bases lay outside the gene matches. The CDR3 DNA sequence: TGTGCCAGCAGCGTATCAGGGGGCTATCAGCCCCAGCATTTT. It translates to CASSVSGGYQPQHF.

Here the CDR3 reads CASSDVPRAPDTQYF. The CDR3 DNA is TGCGCCAGCAGTGACGTCCCCCGAGCCCCAGATACGCAGTATTTT. The rearrangement links TRBV10-1 to TRBJ2-3; D uncertain. This CDR3 region has 15 residues. V lost 3 bases, J lost 4 bases, and 14 bases lay in between. Germline V lookup: CDR1 WNHNN, CDR2 SYGVQD (reference sequence).

This sequence joins TRBV9 and TRBJ2-1; D may be TRBD1 (6 bases). Trimming removed 1 base from V and 4 bases from J, with 12 bases in between. Germline V gene lookup returns CDR1 SGDLS and CDR2 YYNGEE. The CDR3 is 15 amino acids. The CDR3 spells CASSVRQGIYNEQFF. CDR3 nucleotide sequence: TGTGCCAGCAGCGTACGGCAGGGGATATACAATGAGCAGTTCTTC.

The chain combines TRBV6-2 or TRBV6-3 with TRBJ1-2; 8 bases line up with TRBD1. The CDR3 runs to 13 residues. Trimming removed 6 bases from V and 4 bases from J; junction bases left unmatched: 4. Germline values: CDR1 MNHEY, CDR2 SVGEGT. The DNA of the CDR3 is TGTGCCAGCAGCCGGGACAGGAGCTATGGCTACACCTTC. Translated: CASSRDRSYGYTF.

This sequence joins TRBV12-3 or TRBV12-4 and TRBJ1-2; 7 bases line up with TRBD1. The length of the CDR3 is 11 residues. J was trimmed by 11 bases and V by 6 bases; bases with no gene match: 6. In DNA form, the CDR3 reads TGTGCCAGCAGCCGGGGACAGATATACACCTTC. Its translation: CASSRGQIYTF.